This T cell receptor beta chain originates from a study of graft-versus-host responses after intestinal transplantation. At the level of the study: Recipients had transplants, and these were multivisceral, liver-intestinal, or isolated intestinal. Findings of the study overall: Peak GvH clone levels in circulation were associated with early post-transplant HvG declines. Researchers found GvH clones in recipient marrow, and some showed up first in ileum or blood.

Regarding this clone: Its specificity is unknown.

Libraries were prepared by immunoSEQ multiplex PCR; TCRdb keeps only in-frame clonotypes and omits some of them. The profile shows 85,000 to 95,000 clones, around 93% of them singletons. Deletions cut 5 bases from V and 7 bases from J, with 21 bases between. CDR3 length: 16 amino acids. Germline CDR1 reads SEHNR; CDR2 reads FQNEAQ (reference sequence). This sequence originates from a human donor who received an intestinal transplant. The chain couples TRBV7-9 to TRBJ2-1; D remains ambiguous. Sequenced here: unstimulated CD8+ T cells sorted from spleen or lymph node cells, sampled before intestinal transplant. The CDR3 coding sequence is TGTGCCAGCAGCCCCCCCCGGGTGGAACAAGTGAATGAGCAGTTCTTC. This translates into CASSPPRVEQVNEQFF.